The TCR beta chain under discussion was sequenced for a study of blood T cell repertoires in COVID-19. Study information: Researchers got acute and convalescent COVID-19 samples from the United States, Italy and Spain. From T cells, B-cell-depleted T cells, or PBMCs came the material, which was cDNA or gDNA.

As processed by the authors: It was from reference gene primer amplification that nucleated cell counts were estimated. Some clones are missing from TCRdb's copy, which holds only in-frame ones; the method was immunoSEQ multiplex PCR. The DNA gave D and trimming, while V, J and clone size come from that table. The sample contains 100,000 to 150,000 clones, approximately 80% of which appear only once. Trimming removed 3 bases from V and 2 bases from J, with 13 bases in between. Germline CDR1 SEHNR, CDR2 FQNEAQ (reference sequence). The CDR3 consists of 15 residues. Sequencing was performed on peripheral blood. This clonotype was sampled from an older man with acute or convalescent COVID-19. V is TRBV7-9 and J is TRBJ1-1; D gene unclear. The CDR3 DNA is TGTGCCAGCAGCTTCCTATATGCCCCCAACACTGAAGCTTTCTTT. It codes for CASSFLYAPNTEAFF. The variable domain in full, with the rest retrieved from reference TRBV7-9 and TRBJ1-1, is DTGVSQNPRHKITKRGQNVTFRCDPISEHNRLYWYRQTLGQGPEFLTYFQNEAQLEKSRLLSDRFSAERPKGSFSTLEIQRTEQGDSAMYLCASSFLYAPNTEAFFGQGTRLTVV.